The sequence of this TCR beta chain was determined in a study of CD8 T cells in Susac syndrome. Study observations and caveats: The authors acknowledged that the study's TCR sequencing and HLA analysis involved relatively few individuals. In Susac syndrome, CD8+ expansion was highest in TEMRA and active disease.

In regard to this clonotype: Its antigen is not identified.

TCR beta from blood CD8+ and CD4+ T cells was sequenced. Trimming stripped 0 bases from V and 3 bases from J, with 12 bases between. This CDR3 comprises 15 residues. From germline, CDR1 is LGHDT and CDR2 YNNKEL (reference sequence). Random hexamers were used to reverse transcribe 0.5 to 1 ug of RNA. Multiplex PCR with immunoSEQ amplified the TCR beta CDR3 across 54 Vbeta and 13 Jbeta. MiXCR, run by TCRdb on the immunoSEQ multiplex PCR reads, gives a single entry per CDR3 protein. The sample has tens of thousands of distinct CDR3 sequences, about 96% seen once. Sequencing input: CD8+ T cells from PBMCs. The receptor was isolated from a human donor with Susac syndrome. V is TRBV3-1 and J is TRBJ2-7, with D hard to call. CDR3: CASSQDFYNNYEQYF. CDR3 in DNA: TGTGCCAGCAGCCAAGATTTTTACAACAACTACGAGCAGTACTTC.